The 16 T cell receptor beta chains listed next were all sequenced from one sample in a study of T cell responses to AZD1222 COVID-19 vaccine. TCRdb's copy holds only in-frame clones and misses some; the assay was immunoSEQ multiplex PCR. The sample lists about 79,000 clones, around 84% occurring once. The sample in question was peripheral blood, obtained on day 0 of AZD1222 vaccination. The origin of the receptors is an adult in good health.

This clone was seen only a few times. The chain has TRBV5-1 and TRBJ2-3; D is uncertain. Trimming shortened V by 0 bases and J by 1 base, and 9 bases separated the two germline ends. Per the germline V gene, CDR1 is SGHRS and CDR2 is YFSETQ. The CDR3 is made up of 15 amino acids. In DNA, the CDR3 is TGCGCCAGCAGCTTGGCAGCGCCCGGCACAGATACGCAGTATTTT. Its protein is CASSLAAPGTDTQYF. The full variable domain, its missing parts supplied by reference TRBV5-1 and TRBJ2-3, is KAGVTQTPRYLIKTRGQQVTLSCSPISGHRSVSWYQQTPGQGLQFLFEYFSETQRNKGNFPGRFSGRQFSNSRSEMNVSTLELGDSALYLCASSLAAPGTDTQYFGPGTRLTVL.

The chain uses TRBV7-8 and TRBJ1-1; possible D gene TRBD1, 5 bases. The CDR3 is 14 amino acids. CDR1 is SGHVS, CDR2 FQNEAQ, per germline. V lost 5 bases to trimming and J lost 6 bases, with 16 bases between them. This CDR3 reads CASSPDGGAAEAFF. In nucleotides, the CDR3 is TGTGCCAGCAGCCCCGACGGGGGAGCGGCTGAAGCTTTCTTT.

This rearrangement joins TRBV6-5 to TRBJ1-5; 7 positions match TRBD1. The CDR3 totals 14 residues. Germline values: CDR1 MNHEY, CDR2 SVGAGI. V shed 6 bases, J shed 5 bases, and the junction held 7 bases outside the gene matches. CDR3 DNA sequence: TGTGCCAGCAGCTCCGACAGGGTCGATCAGCCCCAGCATTTT. This translates into CASSSDRVDQPQHF.

The J gene is TRBJ1-1, the V gene TRBV5-5; maybe TRBD1 (6 bases). V lost 4 bases and J lost 0, with 13 bases in between. The CDR3 totals 15 residues. Germline loops: CDR1 SGHKS, CDR2 YYEKEE (reference sequence). CDR3 bases: TGTGCCAGCAGCAAGGGGGGGGCTCTGAACACTGAAGCTTTCTTT. The encoded protein is CASSKGGALNTEAFF.

This clone turned up a few times. V and J are TRBV4-1 and TRBJ1-1, with 10 bases matching TRBD1. With V trimmed by 3 bases and J by 4 bases, 2 bases remained unmatched. This CDR3 contains 14 residues. Germline CDR1 is MGHRA and CDR2 is YSYEKL. The CDR3 reads CASSHRDRGTEAFF. The CDR3 bases are TGCGCCAGCAGCCATCGGGACAGGGGCACTGAAGCTTTCTTT.

J is TRBJ1-2 and V is TRBV19; D gene uncertain. This CDR3 comprises 15 residues. Looked up from germline, CDR1 is LNHDA and CDR2 is SQIVND (reference sequence). V was cut by 4 bases and J by 0 bases, with 12 bases left in between. Here the CDR3 DNA reads TGTGCCAGTAGTAGGCCGGGATCAGCTAACTATGGCTACACCTTC. This sequence encodes CASSRPGSANYGYTF.

This chain links TRBV29-1 with TRBJ1-1; D gene unclear. With 4 bases removed from V and 0 bases from J, the gap between germline ends came to 6 bases. The CDR3 covers 12 residues. The germline CDR1 and CDR2 sequences are SQVTM and ANQGSEA. The CDR3: CSVGLVNTEAFF. The CDR3 coding sequence is TGCAGCGTTGGGCTGGTGAACACTGAAGCTTTCTTT.

The chain has TRBV6-5 and TRBJ1-1, with 7 bases matching TRBD1. Germline CDR1 and CDR2: MNHEY and SVGAGI. Trimming removed 6 bases from V and 1 base from J; junction bases left unmatched: 2. This CDR3 has 13 amino acids. This CDR3 is CASSDRANTEAFF. The CDR3 bases are TGTGCCAGCAGCGACAGGGCGAACACTGAAGCTTTCTTT.

This chain uses TRBV2 with TRBJ2-2; 7 nucleotides agree with TRBD1. V gave up 6 bases and J gave up 0 bases; unmatched junction bases: 13. The V gene's germline CDR1 is SNHLY and CDR2 FYNNEI. The CDR3 totals 18 residues. The CDR3 DNA follows: TGTGCCAGCAGACTCACAGGGGCGAGGCCGACGAACACCGGGGAGCTGTTTTTT. Encoded protein: CASRLTGARPTNTGELFF. Together with reference TRBV2 and TRBJ2-2, the CDR3 gives the full variable domain: EPEVTQTPSHQVTQMGQEVILRCVPISNHLYFYWYRQILGQKVEFLVSFYNNEISEKSEIFDDQFSVERPDGSNFTLKIRSTKLEDSAMYFCASRLTGARPTNTGELFFGEGSRLTVL.

Here the CDR3 DNA reads TGTGCCAGCAGTAAAAGACAGGGGGAGAGCAATCAGCCCCAGCATTTT. It translates to CASSKRQGESNQPQHF. The chain uses TRBV2 and TRBJ1-5; 9 bases align to TRBD1. This CDR3 comprises 16 residues. The germline gives CDR1 SNHLY, CDR2 FYNNEI. The junction had 6 bases not matched to a gene; V was cut back by 5 bases and J by 1 base.

The rearrangement joins TRBV5-1 to TRBJ2-7, with no clear D. The germline V gene encodes CDR1 SGHRS and CDR2 YFSETQ. V was trimmed by 0 bases and J by 2 bases, leaving 9 bases between them. The CDR3 consists of 14 residues. This CDR3 is CASSLVGITYEQYF. As DNA, the CDR3 is TGCGCCAGCAGCTTGGTTGGGATTACCTACGAGCAGTACTTC.

This clone has only a few counts. The CDR3 loop reads CASSRRRGDSNYGYTF. For the CDR3, the DNA is TGTGCCAGCAGCCGTAGGAGGGGAGACTCTAACTATGGCTACACCTTC. This chain uses TRBV5-4 with TRBJ1-2; the D gene is possibly TRBD1 (5 bases). Germline loops: CDR1 SGHNT, CDR2 YYREEE (reference sequence). Trimming removed 4 bases at V and 0 bases at J, with 16 bases between. This CDR3 contains 16 residues.

The J gene is TRBJ2-4, the V gene TRBV9; 7 positions match TRBD1. The J segment lost 7 bases and the V segment lost 1 base, leaving 2 bases of the junction unmatched. The CDR3 contains 13 residues. Germline CDR1 is SGDLS and CDR2 is YYNGEE. This chain's CDR3 is CASSVRDSNIQYF. CDR3 DNA: TGTGCCAGCAGCGTACGGGACAGTAACATTCAGTACTTC.

Ten or more counts support this clone. V is TRBV6-5 and J is TRBJ1-5, with 7 bases fitting TRBD1. V lost 6 bases to trimming and J lost 1 base; unmatched junction nucleotides: 6. Germline CDR1 and CDR2: MNHEY and SVGAGI. This CDR3 is built from 15 residues. CDR3 bases: TGTGCCAGCAGACCGGACAGGACCAGCAATCAGCCCCAGCATTTT. As protein: CASRPDRTSNQPQHF.

The chain couples TRBV5-1 to TRBJ1-1; 8 nucleotides agree with TRBD1. Looked up from germline, CDR1 is SGHRS and CDR2 is YFSETQ. Trimming at V came to 4 bases and at J to 2 bases, leaving 7 bases not matched to a gene. The CDR3 runs to 15 residues. CDR3 bases: TGCGCCAGCAGCACGGGGACAGGCCTAAACACTGAAGCTTTCTTT. It specifies CASSTGTGLNTEAFF.

The chain links TRBV27 to TRBJ1-1; a weak D match, TRBD1 (5 bases). This CDR3 has 14 amino acids. Germline assignment: CDR1 MNHEY and CDR2 SMNVEV (reference sequence). V lost 2 bases and J 3 bases, leaving 10 bases between the germline ends. CDR3 region: CASSLQPGYTEAFF. In nucleotides, the CDR3 is TGTGCCAGCAGTTTACAGCCAGGGTACACTGAAGCTTTCTTT.